What follows describes a single T cell receptor beta chain. Its binding antigen is unknown. No much larger clonotype is one base removed from it; base qualities were not supplied. Using the immunoSEQ v4 bias-controlled multiplex PCR assay, run blinded to group allocation, TCR-beta CDR3 regions were amplified from genomic DNA. To estimate the quantities of nucleated cells and T cells in each sample, reference gene primers were added alongside the TCR-beta primers. Sequencing of the libraries was performed on an Illumina MiSeq with a 100-cycle paired-end protocol. Concerning the study's data processing: Diversity and richness were calculated in immunoSEQ Analyzer software, with richness determined by iChao1 and clonality derived from Pielou evenness and Shannon diversity (0-1, with higher values meaning less diverse). CDR3 amino acid sequences together with V/J genes were queried against VDJdb for CMV, EBV and influenza A specificities, with confidence 3 and substitution 2 applied. The Morisita-Horn index was used to measure TCR-beta amino acid clonotype overlap among the villitis of unknown etiology, infectious villitis and control repertoires. The clones in this table, taken by TCRdb from immuneACCESS, are in-frame only. Not every clone is retained; where verified, under half of the shortfall comes from an unresolved V gene, and the cause of the rest is unknown. For V, J and clone size, that table is used; D and trimming come from the DNA. The sample profile shows roughly 3,000 clones; roughly 85% of them were found once. The ten largest clones represent about 19% of the sample.

These data belong to a study of T cells in placental villitis. Regarding the research as a whole: The study compared placental TCR-beta repertoires across villitis of unknown etiology, gestational-age-matched unaffected controls, and infectious villitis to test an allograft-versus-infection hypothesis.

The five infectious villitis placentae, four with confirmed cytomegalovirus and one with Toxoplasma gondii, were included without being matched to the other groups. The mothers in the infectious villitis group were younger, carried smaller fetuses, and either delivered preterm or experienced intrauterine demise in a couple of cases. Placentae were collected after delivery and examined grossly and histologically before archival tissue was selected. Five 10-micron scrolls were cut from each FFPE block, and DNA was isolated using the AllPrep DNA/RNA FFPE Tissue kit. DNA concentration and purity were checked by NanoDrop, and RNA quality was assessed on a Bioanalyzer. Study-level results and caveats: Paraffin blocks contained small amounts of decidua, so some captured T cells, especially in controls, may have been decidual rather than villous infiltrates. With bulk tissue sequencing, helper, regulatory or cytotoxic T cells could not be distinguished, nor could maternal versus fetal T cells, and gamma-delta receptors were excluded. CMV-specific clone frequencies were higher in infectious CMV cases than in villitis of unknown etiology (around 0.011 vs 0.00099), which did not differ from controls.

The junction shows trimming of 4 bases on V and 6 bases on J, plus 13 bases between the germline ends. CDR1 and CDR2, looked up from the germline V gene (reference sequence), are SEHNR and FQNEAQ. The CDR3, cysteine through valine, is 13 amino acids long. The CDR3 DNA has 39 bases and is translated from base 1. The TCR originated in a human patient with infectious villitis; the placental T cells may come from both mother and fetus. Input material: placental tissue containing maternal and fetal cells. The chain links TRBV7-9 with TRBJ2-7, with the D gene call left open. The nucleotides are TGTGCCAGCAGCTCTTCTCGGGCCGCCGAGCAGTACGTC. It codes for CASSSSRAAEQYV.